This TCR beta chain was sequenced during a study of human T cells and chemical hapten exposure (TCRdb year 2021). About the investigation overall: Libraries were combined into a pool for sequencing, and differences in TCR yield between samples came mainly from small differences in library volumes within the pool. Peripheral blood TCR repertoire changes were tracked in vivo in alopecia patients during primary and secondary sensitization to the hapten diphenylcyclopropenone (DPC). For every blood RNA sample, sequencing covered both the TCR alpha and TCR beta chains.

Overall study outcomes, separate from this receptor: After repeated subsampling, changes were observed in the strength of the expansion versus patch-test correlation and in the threshold at which the correlation became significant. DPC sensitization did not change the number of TCRs with a frequency above 1 in 1000, and there was no evidence of changes in global repertoire structure.

Library construction relied on RACE. The sample was run on a NextSeq 500. During library preparation, unique molecular identifiers were attached to individual cDNA molecules so that TCRs could be counted quantitatively and reproducibly. In the authors' own workflow: Samples had a median of about 96,000 TCRs, with a range from about 23,224 to 750,000. The Decombinator software suite was used to annotate V, J and CDR3 in the TCR reads. For PS versus PT1 abundance plots, all samples were subsampled to the same number of TCRs (28,000). Expanded TCRs were defined as absent before sensitization and observed at least eight times at the 2-week time point. Through fastp at Q25 and MiXCR, TCRdb rebuilt clones from the public reads, retaining in-frame beta chains. Under each unique CDR3 protein, matching rows form one entry showing the most common genes and DNA. V and J calls and clone size were set by TCRdb, not the authors. The sample includes some 78,000 distinct CDR3 sequences, with roughly 8.6% observed a single time. Clones ranked in the top ten supply approximately 1.5% of the sample.

A few counts support this clonotype. This clone's antigen is unknown. The input lacks base qualities; no much larger clone sits a single base away. There are 16 amino acids in the CDR3, from cysteine to phenylalanine inclusive. The CDR3 DNA has 48 bases and is translated from base 1. CDR1 SEHNR and CDR2 FQNEAQ are derived from the germline V gene (reference sequence). Trimming removed 4 bases from V and 2 bases from J, leaving 16 bases between the germline ends. The meaning of the sample's time point label: healthy volunteer bleed at 6 weeks. Unfractionated whole blood was collected in Tempus Blood RNA tubes, and total RNA was extracted from that blood. Four or five healthy volunteers acted as controls for TCR sequencing and had blood drawn at day 0, 2 weeks and 6 weeks.

This sequence originates from a male donor in good health. Some clones in this sample may be carry-over from other donors' samples. The chain uses TRBV7-9 and TRBJ2-3, and the D gene may be TRBD1, 5 bases matching. The sample was whole blood. The CDR3 amino acid sequence is: CASSYTETAITDTQYF. The DNA sequence is TGTGCCAGCAGCTATACGGAGACAGCTATCACAGATACGCAGTATTTT.